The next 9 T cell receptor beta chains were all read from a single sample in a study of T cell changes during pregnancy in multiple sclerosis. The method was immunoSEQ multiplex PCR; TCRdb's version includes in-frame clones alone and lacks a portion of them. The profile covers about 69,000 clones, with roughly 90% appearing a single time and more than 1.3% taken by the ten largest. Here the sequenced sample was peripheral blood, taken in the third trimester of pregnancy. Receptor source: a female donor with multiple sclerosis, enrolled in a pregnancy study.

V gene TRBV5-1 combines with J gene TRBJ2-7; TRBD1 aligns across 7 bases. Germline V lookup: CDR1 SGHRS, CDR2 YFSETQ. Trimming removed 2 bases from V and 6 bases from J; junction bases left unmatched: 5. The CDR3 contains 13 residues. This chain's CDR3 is CASSFEQGSEQYF. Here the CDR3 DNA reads TGCGCCAGCAGCTTCGAACAGGGGAGCGAGCAGTACTTC.

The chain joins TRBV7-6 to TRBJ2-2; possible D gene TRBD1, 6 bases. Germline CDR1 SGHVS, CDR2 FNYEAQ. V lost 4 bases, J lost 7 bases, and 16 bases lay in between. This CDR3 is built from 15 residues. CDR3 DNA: TGTGCCAGCAGCTCTGGGGTGGGGGCCAACGGGGAGCTGTTTTTT. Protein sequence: CASSSGVGANGELFF.

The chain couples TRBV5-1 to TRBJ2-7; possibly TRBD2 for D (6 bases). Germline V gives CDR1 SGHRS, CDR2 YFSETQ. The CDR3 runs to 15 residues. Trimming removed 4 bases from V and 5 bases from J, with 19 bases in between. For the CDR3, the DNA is TGCGCCAGCAGCGTCACTAGTGGGGGGTCGCACGAGCAGTACTTC. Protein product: CASSVTSGGSHEQYF.

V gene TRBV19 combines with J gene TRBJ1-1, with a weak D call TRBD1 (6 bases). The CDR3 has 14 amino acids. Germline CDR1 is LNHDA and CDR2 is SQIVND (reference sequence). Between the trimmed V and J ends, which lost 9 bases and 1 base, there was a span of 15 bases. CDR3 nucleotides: TGTGCCAGCCGTAACTTAGGGGGGAACACTGAAGCTTTCTTT. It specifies CASRNLGGNTEAFF.

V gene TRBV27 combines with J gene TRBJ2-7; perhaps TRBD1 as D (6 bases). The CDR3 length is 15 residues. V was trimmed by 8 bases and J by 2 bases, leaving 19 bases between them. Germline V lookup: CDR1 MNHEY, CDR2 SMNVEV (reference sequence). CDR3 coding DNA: TGTGCCAGCGGCCGAGACAGGTTCGGAACCTACGAGCAGTACTTC. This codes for CASGRDRFGTYEQYF.

CDR3 region: CASSIRRQGRPTDTQYF. The DNA of the CDR3 is TGTGCCAGTAGTATCAGAAGACAGGGGAGGCCTACAGATACGCAGTATTTT. The rearrangement links TRBV19 to TRBJ2-3; TRBD1 aligns across 8 bases. V lost 3 bases and J lost 3; bases outside the gene matches: 11. The CDR3 has 17 amino acids. CDR1 is LNHDA and CDR2 is SQIVND in the germline V gene (reference sequence).

CDR3 bases: TGTGCCAGCAGCCCGAAGGACCTGGACAGGGGGCAGCCCCAGCATTTT. It specifies CASSPKDLDRGQPQHF. The chain links TRBV7-8 to TRBJ1-5; 10 nucleotides line up with TRBD1. With V trimmed by 5 bases and J by 7 bases, 11 bases remained unmatched. The length of the CDR3 is 16 residues. CDR1 and CDR2 from the germline V gene are SGHVS and FQNEAQ.

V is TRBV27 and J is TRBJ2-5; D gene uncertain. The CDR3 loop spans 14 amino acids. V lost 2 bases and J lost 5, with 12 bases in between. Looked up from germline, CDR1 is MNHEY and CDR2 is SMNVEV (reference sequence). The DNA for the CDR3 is TGTGCCAGCAGTTTAAGGAGATTCCGGGAGACCCAGTACTTC. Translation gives CASSLRRFRETQYF.

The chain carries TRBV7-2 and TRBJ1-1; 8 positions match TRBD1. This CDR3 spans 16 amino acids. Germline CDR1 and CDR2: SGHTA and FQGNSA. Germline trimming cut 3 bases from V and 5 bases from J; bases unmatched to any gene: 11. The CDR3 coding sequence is TGTGCCAGCAGCTTCGATCCGTGGACAGGGAGAACTGAAGCTTTCTTT. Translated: CASSFDPWTGRTEAFF.